This T cell receptor beta chain was observed in a study of T cell clonotyping in hematopoietic cell transplantation. Notes on the study in general: Recipient TCR diversity dropped after transplant; expanded clonotypes rose from day 30 to 180.

Here immunoSEQ multiplex PCR was the method, and the copy in TCRdb shows in-frame clones only, minus some. The data show 5,700 or so clones, with around four fifths seen just once and 27% held by the top ten. Blood collection times were about day -28 and days 30, 100, 180 posttransplant. Germline loops: CDR1 MNHEY, CDR2 SMNVEV (reference sequence). The V end lost 4 bases, the J end lost 2 bases, and 12 bases lay between the germline ends. The CDR3 extends over 14 amino acids. Points on this clone: Its target is not known.

The gene calls are TRBV27 and TRBJ2-7; D may be TRBD2 (6 bases). The sequenced sample was PBMCs, obtained 100 days after allogeneic stem cell transplant. This clonotype was obtained from a male patient between 45 and 60 years old who had an allogeneic stem cell transplant from an unrelated donor, so the T cells may come from the graft donor. Some clones in this sample may be carry-over from other donors' samples. CDR3 sequence: CASSWGLSTYEQYF. In nucleotides, the CDR3 is TGTGCCAGCAGTTGGGGACTGTCTACCTACGAGCAGTACTTC.